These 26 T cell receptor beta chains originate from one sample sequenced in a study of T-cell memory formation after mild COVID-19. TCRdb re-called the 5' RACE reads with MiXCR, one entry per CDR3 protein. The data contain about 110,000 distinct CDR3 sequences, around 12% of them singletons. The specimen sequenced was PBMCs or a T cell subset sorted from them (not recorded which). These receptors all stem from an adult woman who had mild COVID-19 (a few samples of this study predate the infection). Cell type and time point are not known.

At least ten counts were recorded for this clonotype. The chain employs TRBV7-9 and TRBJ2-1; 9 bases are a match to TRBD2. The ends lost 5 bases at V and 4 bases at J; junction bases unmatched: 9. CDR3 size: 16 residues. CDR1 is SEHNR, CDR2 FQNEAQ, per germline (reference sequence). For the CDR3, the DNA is TGTGCCAGCAGCCGGGTGCGGGAGGGAGGATACAATGAGCAGTTCTTC. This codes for CASSRVREGGYNEQFF.

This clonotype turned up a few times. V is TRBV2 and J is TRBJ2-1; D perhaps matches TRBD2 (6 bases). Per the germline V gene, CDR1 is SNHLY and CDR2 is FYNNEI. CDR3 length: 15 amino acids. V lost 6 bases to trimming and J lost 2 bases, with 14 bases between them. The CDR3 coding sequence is TGTGCCAGCAGGCCCCGGCGGGGACCCTACAATGAGCAGTTCTTC. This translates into CASRPRRGPYNEQFF.

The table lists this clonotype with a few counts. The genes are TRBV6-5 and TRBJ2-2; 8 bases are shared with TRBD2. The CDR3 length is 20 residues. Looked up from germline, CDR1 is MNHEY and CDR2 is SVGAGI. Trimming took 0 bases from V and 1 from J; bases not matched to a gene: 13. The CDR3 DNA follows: TGTGCCAGCAGTTACTCGATGTTAACCGGTACTAGCGGGAACACCGGGGAGCTGTTTTTT. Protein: CASSYSMLTGTSGNTGELFF.

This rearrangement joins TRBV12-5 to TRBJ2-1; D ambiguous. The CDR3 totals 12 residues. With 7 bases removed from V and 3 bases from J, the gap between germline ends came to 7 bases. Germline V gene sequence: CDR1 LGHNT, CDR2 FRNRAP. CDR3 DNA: TGTGCTAGTGCCACAAACTACAATGAGCAGTTCTTC. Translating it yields CASATNYNEQFF.

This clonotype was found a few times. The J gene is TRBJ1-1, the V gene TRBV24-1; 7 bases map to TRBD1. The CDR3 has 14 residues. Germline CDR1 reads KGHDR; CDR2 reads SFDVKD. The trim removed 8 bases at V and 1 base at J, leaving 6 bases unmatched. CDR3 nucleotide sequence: TGTGCCACCACTAAAGGGGGCACGAACACTGAAGCTTTCTTT. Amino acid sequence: CATTKGGTNTEAFF.

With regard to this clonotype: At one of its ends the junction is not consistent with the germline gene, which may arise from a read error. The CDR3 sequence: CASDRLGHYGYTF. The CDR3 DNA reads TGTGCCAGCGACCGATTGGGACACTACGGCTACACCTTC. The chain employs TRBV11-2 and TRBJ1-2; TRBD1 might be the D (6 bases). The CDR3 covers 13 residues. CDR1 and CDR2 (germline): SGHAT, FQNNGV.

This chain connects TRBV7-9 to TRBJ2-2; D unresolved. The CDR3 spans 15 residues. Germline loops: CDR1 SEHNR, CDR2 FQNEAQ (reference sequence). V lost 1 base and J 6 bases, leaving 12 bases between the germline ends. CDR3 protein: CASSLVISRAGELFF. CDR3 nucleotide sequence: TGTGCCAGCAGCTTAGTGATCAGTCGGGCCGGGGAGCTGTTTTTT.

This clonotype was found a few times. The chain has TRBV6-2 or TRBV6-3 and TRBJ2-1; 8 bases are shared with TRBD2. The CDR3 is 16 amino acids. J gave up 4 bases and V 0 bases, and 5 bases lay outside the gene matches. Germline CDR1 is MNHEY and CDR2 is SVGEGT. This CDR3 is CASSYSRERGYNEQFF. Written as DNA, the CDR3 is TGTGCCAGCAGTTACTCGAGGGAGCGGGGGTACAATGAGCAGTTCTTC.

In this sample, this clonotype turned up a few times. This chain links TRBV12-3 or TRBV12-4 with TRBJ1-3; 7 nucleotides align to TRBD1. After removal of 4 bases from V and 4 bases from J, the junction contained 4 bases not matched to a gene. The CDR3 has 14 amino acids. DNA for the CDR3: TGTGCCAGCAGTTACAGGGGCGAGGGAAACACCATATATTTT. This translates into CASSYRGEGNTIYF.

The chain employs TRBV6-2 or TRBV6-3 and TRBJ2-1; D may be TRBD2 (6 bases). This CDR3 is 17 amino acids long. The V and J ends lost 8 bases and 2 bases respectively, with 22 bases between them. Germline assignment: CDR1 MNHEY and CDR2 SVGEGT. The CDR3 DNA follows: TGTGCCAGCGGGGAAAGCGGGCACCCCGGGGCCTACAATGAGCAGTTCTTC. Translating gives CASGESGHPGAYNEQFF.

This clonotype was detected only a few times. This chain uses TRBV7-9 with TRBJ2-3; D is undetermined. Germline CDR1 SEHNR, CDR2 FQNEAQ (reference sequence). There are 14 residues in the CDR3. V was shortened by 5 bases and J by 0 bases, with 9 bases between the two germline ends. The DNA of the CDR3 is TGTGCCAGCAGCCCAAAGATCAGCACAGATACGCAGTATTTT. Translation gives CASSPKISTDTQYF.

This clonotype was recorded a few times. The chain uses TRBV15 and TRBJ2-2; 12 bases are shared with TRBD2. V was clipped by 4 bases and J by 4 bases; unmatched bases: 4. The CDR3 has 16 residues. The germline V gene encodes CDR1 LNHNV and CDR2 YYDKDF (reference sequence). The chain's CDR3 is CATSISTSGGTGELFF. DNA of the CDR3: TGTGCCACCAGCATTTCGACTAGCGGGGGCACCGGGGAGCTGTTTTTT.

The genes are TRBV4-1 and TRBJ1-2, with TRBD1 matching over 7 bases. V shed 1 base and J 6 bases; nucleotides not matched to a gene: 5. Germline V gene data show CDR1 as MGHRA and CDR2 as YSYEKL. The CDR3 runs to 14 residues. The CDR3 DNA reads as TGCGCCAGCAGCCAAGTGGCAGGGGGAGATGGCTACACCTTC. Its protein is CASSQVAGGDGYTF.

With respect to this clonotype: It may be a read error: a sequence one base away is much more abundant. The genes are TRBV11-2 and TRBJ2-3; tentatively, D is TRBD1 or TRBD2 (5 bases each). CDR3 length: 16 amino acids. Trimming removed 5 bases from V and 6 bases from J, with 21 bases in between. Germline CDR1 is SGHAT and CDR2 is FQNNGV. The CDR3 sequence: CASSVTGTADIDTQYF. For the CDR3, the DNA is TGTGCCAGCAGCGTGACCGGGACGGCGGATATTGATACGCAGTATTTT. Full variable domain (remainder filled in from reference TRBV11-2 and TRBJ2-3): EAGVAQSPRYKIIEKRQSVAFWCNPISGHATLYWYQQILGQGPKLLIQFQNNGVVDDSQLPKDRFSAERLKGVDSTLKIQPAKLEDSAVYLCASSVTGTADIDTQYFGPGTRLTVL.

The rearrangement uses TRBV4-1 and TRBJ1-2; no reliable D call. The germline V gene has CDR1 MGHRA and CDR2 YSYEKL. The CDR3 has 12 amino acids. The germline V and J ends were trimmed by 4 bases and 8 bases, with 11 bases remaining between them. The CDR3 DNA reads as TGCGCCAGCAGCCTCGACTTCAGAGGCTACACCTTC. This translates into CASSLDFRGYTF.

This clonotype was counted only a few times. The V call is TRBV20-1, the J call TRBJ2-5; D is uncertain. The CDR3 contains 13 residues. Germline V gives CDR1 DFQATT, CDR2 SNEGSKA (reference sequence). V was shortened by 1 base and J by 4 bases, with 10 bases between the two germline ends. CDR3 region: CSARVRSRETQYF. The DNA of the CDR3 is TGCAGTGCTAGAGTTCGGAGCCGAGAGACCCAGTACTTC.

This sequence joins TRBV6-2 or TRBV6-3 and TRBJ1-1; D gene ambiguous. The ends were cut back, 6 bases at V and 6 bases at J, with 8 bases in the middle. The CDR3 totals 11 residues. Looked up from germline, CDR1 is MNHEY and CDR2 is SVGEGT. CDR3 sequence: CASRSVAEAFF. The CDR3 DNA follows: TGTGCCAGCAGGTCGGTCGCTGAAGCTTTCTTT.

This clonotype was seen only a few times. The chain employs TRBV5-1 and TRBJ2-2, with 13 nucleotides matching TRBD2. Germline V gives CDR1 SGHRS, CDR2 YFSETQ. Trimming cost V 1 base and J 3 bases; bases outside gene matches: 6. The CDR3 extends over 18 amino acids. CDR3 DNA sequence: TGCGCCAGCAGCTTGTCGACTAGCGGGAGGACCTACACCGGGGAGCTGTTTTTT. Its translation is CASSLSTSGRTYTGELFF.

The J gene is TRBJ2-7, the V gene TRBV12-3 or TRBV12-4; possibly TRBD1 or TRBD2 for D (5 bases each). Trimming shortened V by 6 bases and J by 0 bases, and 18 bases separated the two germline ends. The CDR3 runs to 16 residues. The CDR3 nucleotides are TGTGCCAGCAGCGCCCCCCGGGACGACCCCTCCTACGAGCAGTACTTC. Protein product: CASSAPRDDPSYEQYF.

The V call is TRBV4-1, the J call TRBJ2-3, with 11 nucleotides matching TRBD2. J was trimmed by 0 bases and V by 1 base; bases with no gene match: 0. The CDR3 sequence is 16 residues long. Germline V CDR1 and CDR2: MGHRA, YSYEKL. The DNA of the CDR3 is TGCGCCAGCAGCCAAGCTAGCGGGGGGAGCACAGATACGCAGTATTTT. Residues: CASSQASGGSTDTQYF.

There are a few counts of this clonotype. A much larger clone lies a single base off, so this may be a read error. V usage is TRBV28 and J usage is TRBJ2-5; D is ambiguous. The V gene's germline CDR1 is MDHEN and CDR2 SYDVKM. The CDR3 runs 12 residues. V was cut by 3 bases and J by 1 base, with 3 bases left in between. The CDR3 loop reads CASSFGQETQYF. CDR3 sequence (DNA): TGTGCCAGCAGTTTCGGCCAAGAGACCCAGTACTTC.

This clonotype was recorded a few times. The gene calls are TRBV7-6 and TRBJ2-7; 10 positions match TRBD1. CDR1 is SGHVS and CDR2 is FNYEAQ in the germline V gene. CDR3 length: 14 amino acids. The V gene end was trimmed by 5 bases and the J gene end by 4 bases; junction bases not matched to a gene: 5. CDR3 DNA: TGTGCCAGCAGCATAGGACAGGGGGGTTACGAGCAGTACTTC. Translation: CASSIGQGGYEQYF.

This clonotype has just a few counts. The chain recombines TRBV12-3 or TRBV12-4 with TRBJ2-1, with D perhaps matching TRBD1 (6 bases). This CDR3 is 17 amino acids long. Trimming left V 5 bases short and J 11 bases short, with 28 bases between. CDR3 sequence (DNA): TGTGCCAGCAGTCCCCCTGGTTTGGGACACGGAGATGTCAAGCAGTTCTTC. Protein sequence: CASSPPGLGHGDVKQFF.

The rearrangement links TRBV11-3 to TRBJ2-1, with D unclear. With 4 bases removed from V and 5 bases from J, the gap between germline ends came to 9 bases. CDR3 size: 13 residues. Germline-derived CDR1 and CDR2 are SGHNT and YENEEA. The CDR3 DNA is TGTGCCAGCAGCTGGGCTGGTAACAATGAGCAGTTCTTC. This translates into CASSWAGNNEQFF. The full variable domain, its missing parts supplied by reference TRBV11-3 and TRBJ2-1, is EAGVVQSPRYKIIEKKQPVAFWCNPISGHNTLYWYLQNLGQGPELLIRYENEEAVDDSQLPKDRFSAERLKGVDSTLKIQPAELGDSAVYLCASSWAGNNEQFFGPGTRLTVL.

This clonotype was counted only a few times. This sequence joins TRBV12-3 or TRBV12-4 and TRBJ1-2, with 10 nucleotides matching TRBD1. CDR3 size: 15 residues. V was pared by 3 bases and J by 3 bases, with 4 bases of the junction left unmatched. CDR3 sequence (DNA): TGTGCCAGCAGTTTTTGGGACAGGGGTCACTATGGCTACACCTTC. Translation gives CASSFWDRGHYGYTF.

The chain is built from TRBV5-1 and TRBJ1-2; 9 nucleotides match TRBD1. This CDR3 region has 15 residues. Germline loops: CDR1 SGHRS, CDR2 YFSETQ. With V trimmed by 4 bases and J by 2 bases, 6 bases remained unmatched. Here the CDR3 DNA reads TGCGCCAGCAGCCCTGGGACAGGGCCCAACTATGGCTACACCTTC. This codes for CASSPGTGPNYGYTF.